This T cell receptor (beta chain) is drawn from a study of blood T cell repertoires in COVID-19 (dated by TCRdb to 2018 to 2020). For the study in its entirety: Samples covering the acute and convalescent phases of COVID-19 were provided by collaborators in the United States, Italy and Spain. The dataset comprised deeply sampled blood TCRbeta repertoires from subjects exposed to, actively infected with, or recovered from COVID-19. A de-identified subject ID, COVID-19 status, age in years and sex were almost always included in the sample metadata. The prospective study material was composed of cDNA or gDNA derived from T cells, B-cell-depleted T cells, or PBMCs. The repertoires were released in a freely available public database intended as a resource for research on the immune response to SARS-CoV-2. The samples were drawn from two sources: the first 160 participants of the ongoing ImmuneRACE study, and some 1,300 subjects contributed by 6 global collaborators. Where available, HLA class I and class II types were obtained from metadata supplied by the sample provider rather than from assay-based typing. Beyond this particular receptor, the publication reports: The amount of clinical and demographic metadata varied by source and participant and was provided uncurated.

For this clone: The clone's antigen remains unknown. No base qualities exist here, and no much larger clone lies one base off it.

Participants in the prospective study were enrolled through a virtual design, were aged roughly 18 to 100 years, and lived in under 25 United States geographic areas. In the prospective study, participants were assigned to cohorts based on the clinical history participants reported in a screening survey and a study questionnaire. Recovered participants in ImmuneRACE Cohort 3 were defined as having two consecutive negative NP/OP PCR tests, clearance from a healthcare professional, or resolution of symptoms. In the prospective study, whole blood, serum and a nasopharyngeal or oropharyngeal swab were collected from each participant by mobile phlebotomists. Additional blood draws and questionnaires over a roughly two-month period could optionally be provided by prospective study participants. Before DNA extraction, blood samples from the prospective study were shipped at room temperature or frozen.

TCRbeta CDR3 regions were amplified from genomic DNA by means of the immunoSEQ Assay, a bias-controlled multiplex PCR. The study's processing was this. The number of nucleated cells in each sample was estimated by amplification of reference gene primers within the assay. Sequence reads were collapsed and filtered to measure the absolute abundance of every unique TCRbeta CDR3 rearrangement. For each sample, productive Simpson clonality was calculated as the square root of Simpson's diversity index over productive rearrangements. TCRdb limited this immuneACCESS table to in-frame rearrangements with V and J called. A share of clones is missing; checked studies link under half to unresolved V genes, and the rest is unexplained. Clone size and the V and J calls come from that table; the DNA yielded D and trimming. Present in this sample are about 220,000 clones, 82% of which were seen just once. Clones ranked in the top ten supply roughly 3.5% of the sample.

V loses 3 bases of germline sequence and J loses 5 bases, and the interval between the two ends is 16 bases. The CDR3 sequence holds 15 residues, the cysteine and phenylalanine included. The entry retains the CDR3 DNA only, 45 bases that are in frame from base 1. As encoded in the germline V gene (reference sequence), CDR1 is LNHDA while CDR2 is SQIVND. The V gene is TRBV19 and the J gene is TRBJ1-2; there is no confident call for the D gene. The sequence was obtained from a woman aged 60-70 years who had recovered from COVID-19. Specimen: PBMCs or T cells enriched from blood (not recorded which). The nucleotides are TGTGCCAGTAGTATGGAGGTTGGCAGATCTTATGGCTACACCTTC. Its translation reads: CASSMEVGRSYGYTF.